The clone carrying this T cell receptor (beta chain) was observed many times. Antigen unknown. The data were obtained in a study of read filtering for tumor transcriptome and immune sequencing. Turning to the study itself: Transcriptome libraries were built from DNase-treated RNA. Study outcomes and limitations: Sorted CD138-negative bone marrow cells were not purified T cells. Compared with RNA-seq, IR-seq gave much higher clonotype depth and reliability.

This library used roughly 370 ng RNA and molecular barcoded adaptors spanning alpha/delta and beta/gamma chains. TCRdb reanalysed the reads using MiXCR and keeps one entry per CDR3 protein. The repertoire holds 100,000 to 150,000 distinct CDR3 sequences, with 13% as singletons. Every patient had bone marrow sampled while the disease was active. What was sequenced was a population of CD138-negative cells sorted from bone marrow. The sequence came from a donor over 35 with multiple myeloma.

The CDR3 DNA sequence: TGTGCCAGTAGTATGGTCGCAGGACACAATGAGCAGTTCTTC. Amino acids: CASSMVAGHNEQFF. V and J are TRBV19 and TRBJ2-1; D is ambiguous. CDR1 is LNHDA, CDR2 SQIVND, per germline (reference sequence). CDR3 size: 14 residues. With 3 bases removed from V and 5 bases from J, the gap between germline ends came to 11 bases.